Presented here are 8 T cell receptor beta chains from one specimen sequenced in a study of siplizumab effects on memory and regulatory T cells. Using immunoSEQ multiplex PCR, the repertoire was profiled, and TCRdb retains in-frame clones only, with some absent. The table shows roughly 92,000 clones, with approximately 95% occurring only once. Material: non-Treg CD4+ T cells sorted from blood. The receptors originated from a human donor in good health.

The chain recombines TRBV5-4 with TRBJ2-5, with D hard to call. The V end lost 0 bases, the J end lost 6 bases, and 12 bases lay between the germline ends. The length of the CDR3 is 14 residues. Germline values: CDR1 SGHNT, CDR2 YYREEE (reference sequence). As DNA, the CDR3 is TGTGCCAGCAGCTTGGCGGGTGTTGCCAAGACCCAGTACTTC. Encoded protein: CASSLAGVAKTQYF.

The chain couples TRBV7-9 to TRBJ2-1, with D maybe TRBD1 (6 bases). The CDR3 totals 15 residues. Germline loops: CDR1 SEHNR, CDR2 FQNEAQ (reference sequence). Trimming stripped 4 bases from V and 0 bases from J, with 10 bases between. CDR3 protein: CASSSGDNSYNEQFF. The CDR3 DNA reads as TGTGCCAGCAGCTCAGGGGACAACTCCTACAATGAGCAGTTCTTC.

The sample holds a few counts of this clone. Other DNA sequences of this sample code for an identical CDR3. The chain links TRBV5-1 to TRBJ1-1; D perhaps matches TRBD1 (5 bases). Trimming cost V 2 bases and J 1 base, with 9 bases left between them. Germline loops: CDR1 SGHRS, CDR2 YFSETQ. The CDR3 contains 14 residues. Here the CDR3 DNA reads TGCGCCAGCAGCTTCGGGGGAGGGAACACTGAAGCTTTCTTT. Protein sequence: CASSFGGGNTEAFF.

This clone was seen more than once but under ten times. CDR3 DNA sequence: TGTGCCATCGGGCAGGGGCGTACTGAAGCTTTCTTT. This encodes CAIGQGRTEAFF. The J gene is TRBJ1-1, the V gene TRBV10-3, with D possibly matching TRBD1 (6 bases). Germline V gene lookup returns CDR1 ENHRY and CDR2 SYGVKD. V gave up 8 bases and J gave up 5 bases, with 12 bases separating them. This CDR3 is built from 12 residues.

This clone was seen only once. The chain employs TRBV10-3 and TRBJ2-7; a weak D match, TRBD2 (5 bases). V lost 6 bases and J lost 0, with 6 bases in between. This CDR3 has 12 residues. In germline, CDR1 is ENHRY, CDR2 SYGVKD. CDR3 amino acids: CAISGDSYEQYF. As DNA, the CDR3 is TGTGCCATCAGCGGGGACTCCTACGAGCAGTACTTC.

DNA of the CDR3: TGTGCCTGGAGTTCGGACCGGGGGCAGTACACAGATACGCAGTATTTT. Amino acid sequence: CAWSSDRGQYTDTQYF. The chain couples TRBV30 to TRBJ2-3, with D perhaps being TRBD1 or TRBD2 (6 bases each). The CDR3 spans 16 residues. CDR1 and CDR2 (germline): GTSNPN, SVGIG (reference sequence). V was shortened by 2 bases and J by 2 bases, with 17 bases between the two germline ends.

The rearrangement links TRBV6-4 to TRBJ2-1; 8 nucleotides align to TRBD2. The CDR3 totals 16 residues. V gave up 3 bases and J gave up 6 bases; unmatched junction bases: 10. Germline assignment: CDR1 MRHNA and CDR2 SNTAGT. The CDR3 protein is CASSESRREGRNEQFF. The CDR3 DNA follows: TGTGCCAGCAGTGAGAGTCGTCGGGAGGGCCGCAATGAGCAGTTCTTC.

The table lists this clone with a count of one. This chain connects TRBV10-3 to TRBJ1-1; D might be TRBD1 (6 bases). The CDR3 runs to 15 residues. V was pared by 3 bases and J by 4 bases, with 15 bases between. The germline gives CDR1 ENHRY, CDR2 SYGVKD. CDR3 sequence: CAISEGPGAGTEAFF. The DNA for the CDR3 is TGTGCCATCAGTGAAGGCCCGGGGGCAGGCACTGAAGCTTTCTTT.